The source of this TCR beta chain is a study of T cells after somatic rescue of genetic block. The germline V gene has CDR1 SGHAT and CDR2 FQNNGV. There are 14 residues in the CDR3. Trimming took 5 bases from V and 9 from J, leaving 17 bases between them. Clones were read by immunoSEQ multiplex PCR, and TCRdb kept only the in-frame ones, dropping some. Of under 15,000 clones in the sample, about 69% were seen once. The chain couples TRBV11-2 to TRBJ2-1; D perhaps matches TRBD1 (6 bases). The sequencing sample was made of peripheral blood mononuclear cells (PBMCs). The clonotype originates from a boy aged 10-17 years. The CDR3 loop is CASSPQGKVGEQFF. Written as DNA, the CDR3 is TGTGCCAGCAGCCCGCAGGGGAAAGTGGGTGAGCAGTTCTTC.